This T cell receptor beta chain was retrieved from a study of shared clonotypes between healthy human individuals. Study-level findings and limits: The study generally estimated greater richness for naive than memory subsets. All-four-donor shared clonotypes had higher generation probabilities than non-shared clonotypes did.

Every immunoSEQ plate was one replicate of a subset's evenly spread DNA. The protocol was immunoSEQ multiplex PCR, while the TCRdb copy is restricted to in-frame clones and leaves out a portion. The sample yields about 2 million clones, about 95% seen once. CDR3 size: 17 residues. Looked up from germline, CDR1 is SGHAT and CDR2 is FQNNGV. The V and J ends lost 0 bases and 5 bases respectively, with 19 bases between them. As regards this clone: Its antigen is still unknown.

Selected positively for CCR7 and CD45RO-negative, naive CD8 cells excluded terminally differentiated effector memory CD45RA+ cells. Sample: naive CD8+ T cells sorted from blood. The chain employs TRBV11-2 and TRBJ2-5; D perhaps matches TRBD2 (7 bases). The receptor's source is a man aged 18 to 30 in good health. The CDR3 protein is CASSLDLWGGAEETQYF. The CDR3, as DNA: TGTGCCAGCAGCTTAGATCTATGGGGGGGCGCGGAGGAGACCCAGTACTTC. Full variable domain (remainder filled in from reference TRBV11-2 and TRBJ2-5): EAGVAQSPRYKIIEKRQSVAFWCNPISGHATLYWYQQILGQGPKLLIQFQNNGVVDDSQLPKDRFSAERLKGVDSTLKIQPAKLEDSAVYLCASSLDLWGGAEETQYFGPGTRLLVL.